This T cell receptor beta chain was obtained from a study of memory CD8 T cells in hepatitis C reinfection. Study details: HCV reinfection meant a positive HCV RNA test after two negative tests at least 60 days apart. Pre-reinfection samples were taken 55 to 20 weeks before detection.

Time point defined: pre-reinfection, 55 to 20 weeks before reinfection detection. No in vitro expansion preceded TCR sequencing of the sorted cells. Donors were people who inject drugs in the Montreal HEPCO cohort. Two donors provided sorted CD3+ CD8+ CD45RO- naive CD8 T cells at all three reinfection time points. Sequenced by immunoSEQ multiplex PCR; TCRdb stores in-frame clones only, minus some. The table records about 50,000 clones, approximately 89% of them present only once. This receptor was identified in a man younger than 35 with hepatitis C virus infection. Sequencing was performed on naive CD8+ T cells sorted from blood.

The CDR3 sequence: CASSSTSGSGYNEQFF. The CDR3 DNA sequence: TGCGCCAGCAGCTCGACTAGCGGGAGTGGGTACAATGAGCAGTTCTTC. The genes are TRBV5-1 and TRBJ2-1, with 12 bases identical to TRBD2. The germline V gene encodes CDR1 SGHRS and CDR2 YFSETQ. The CDR3 length is 16 residues. V was pared by 3 bases and J by 4 bases, with 5 bases of the junction left unmatched.